The TCR beta chain described here comes from a study of blood T cell repertoires in COVID-19. Points on this clone: The same CDR3 also results from other DNA sequences found in this sample.

V dropped 1 base and J dropped 5 bases, with 6 bases sitting between them. The CDR3 loop spans 13 amino acids. The germline V gene encodes CDR1 SGHTA and CDR2 FQGNSA. The protocol was immunoSEQ multiplex PCR, while the TCRdb copy is restricted to in-frame clones and leaves out a portion. The data contain about 400,000 clones, about 89% of them singletons. The J gene is TRBJ1-5, the V gene TRBV7-2; D not resolved. The sequencing sample was made of PBMCs or T cells enriched from blood (not recorded which). This TCR came from a man aged 35 to 55 in a cohort exposed to, infected with or recovered from COVID-19 (not recorded which). Here the CDR3 reads CASSLVRDQPQHF. For the CDR3, the DNA is TGTGCCAGCAGCTTAGTTCGAGATCAGCCCCAGCATTTT.